This TCR beta chain was sequenced in a study of OX40 agonist ivuxolimab in advanced cancers. Profiled with immunoSEQ multiplex PCR; TCRdb holds only in-frame clones, not every one. Here the sample spans more than 100,000 clones, 90% being singletons. This clone was counted a single time. V shed 7 bases and J 6 bases; nucleotides not matched to a gene: 13. Germline values: CDR1 MDHEN, CDR2 SYDVKM. This CDR3 contains 15 residues. The sequence derives from an adult with an advanced solid tumor such as melanoma, head and neck, liver or kidney cancer. V and J are TRBV28 and TRBJ2-7; 9 bases line up with TRBD1. The specimen was CD4+ or CD8+ T cells sorted from blood, collected in a trial of the OX40 agonist ivuxolimab. CDR3 bases: TGTGCCAGCACCCTATCGGGACAGGGTTCTGGCGAGCAGTACTTC. Its translation: CASTLSGQGSGEQYF. The entire variable domain, with the rest obtained from reference TRBV28 and TRBJ2-7, is as follows: DVKVTQSSRYLVKRTGEKVFLECVQDMDHENMFWYRQDPGLGLRLIYFSYDVKMKEKGDIPEGYSVSREKKERFSLILESASTNQTSMYLCASTLSGQGSGEQYFGPGTRLTVT.